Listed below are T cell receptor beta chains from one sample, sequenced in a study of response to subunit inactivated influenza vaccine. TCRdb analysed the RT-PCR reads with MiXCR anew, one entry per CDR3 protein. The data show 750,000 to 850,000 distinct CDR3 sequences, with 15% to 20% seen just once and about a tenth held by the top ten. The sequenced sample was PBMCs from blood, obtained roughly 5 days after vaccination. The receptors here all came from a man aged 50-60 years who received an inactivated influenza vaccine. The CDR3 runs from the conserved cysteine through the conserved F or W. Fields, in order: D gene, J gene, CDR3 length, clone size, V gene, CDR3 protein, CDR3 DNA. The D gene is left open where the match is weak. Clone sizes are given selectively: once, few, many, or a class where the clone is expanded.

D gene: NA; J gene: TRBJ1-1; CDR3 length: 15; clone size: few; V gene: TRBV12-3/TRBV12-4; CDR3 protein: CASSPEWGGTVEAFF; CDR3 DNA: TGTGCCAGCAGTCCCGAGTGGGGAGGGACGGTAGAAGCTTTCTTT
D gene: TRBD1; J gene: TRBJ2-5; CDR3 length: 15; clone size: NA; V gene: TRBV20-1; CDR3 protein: CCAIGRTGGVETQYF; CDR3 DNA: TGCTGTGCTATCGGCAGGACAGGGGGCGTGGAGACCCAGTACTTC
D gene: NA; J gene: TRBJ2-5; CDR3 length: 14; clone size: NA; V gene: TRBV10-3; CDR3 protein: CAISESRLAETQYF; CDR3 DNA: TGTGCCATCAGTGAGTCGCGGCTGGCTGAGACCCAGTACTTC
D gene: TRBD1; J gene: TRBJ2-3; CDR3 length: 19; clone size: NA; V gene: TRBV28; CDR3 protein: CASSSEWTGFAPSTDTQYF; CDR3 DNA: TGTGCCAGCAGTTCAGAATGGACAGGTTTCGCCCCTAGCACAGATACGCAGTATTTT
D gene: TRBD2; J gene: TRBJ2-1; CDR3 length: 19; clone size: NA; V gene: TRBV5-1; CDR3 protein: CASSLLYGGGRSSYNEQFF; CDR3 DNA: TGCGCCAGCAGCTTGCTCTATGGGGGAGGGAGGAGCTCCTACAATGAGCAGTTCTTC
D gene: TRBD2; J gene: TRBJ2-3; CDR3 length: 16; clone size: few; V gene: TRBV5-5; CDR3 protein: CASSLLLGGGTDTQYF; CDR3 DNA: TGTGCCAGCAGCTTGCTCCTTGGGGGGGGCACAGATACGCAGTATTTT
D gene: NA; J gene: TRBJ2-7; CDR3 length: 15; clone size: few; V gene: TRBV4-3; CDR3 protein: CASSQDRGFGYEQYF; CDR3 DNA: TGCGCCAGCAGCCAAGATAGGGGATTCGGCTACGAGCAGTACTTC
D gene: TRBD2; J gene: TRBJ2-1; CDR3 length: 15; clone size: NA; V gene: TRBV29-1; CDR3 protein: CSQIKQGLGGNEQFF; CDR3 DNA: TGCAGCCAAATCAAGCAGGGACTAGGAGGGAATGAGCAGTTCTTC
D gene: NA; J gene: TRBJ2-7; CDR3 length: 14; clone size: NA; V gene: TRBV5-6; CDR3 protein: CASSLAQTNYEQYF; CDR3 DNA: TGTGCCAGCAGCTTGGCGCAGACTAACTACGAGCAGTACTTC
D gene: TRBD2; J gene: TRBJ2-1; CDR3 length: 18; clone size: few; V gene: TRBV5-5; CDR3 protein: CASSSRGGAGDSYNEQFF; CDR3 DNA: TGTGCCAGCAGCTCCCGCGGCGGAGCGGGAGATTCCTACAATGAGCAGTTCTTC
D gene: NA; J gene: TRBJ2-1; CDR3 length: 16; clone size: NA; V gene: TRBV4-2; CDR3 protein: CASSQDISGSYNEQFF; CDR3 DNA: TGTGCCAGCAGCCAAGATATTAGCGGATCCTACAATGAGCAGTTCTTC
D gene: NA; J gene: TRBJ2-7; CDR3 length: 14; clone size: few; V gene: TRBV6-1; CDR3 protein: CASRGAAPGYEQYF; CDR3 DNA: TGTGCCAGCAGAGGAGCGGCCCCCGGCTACGAGCAGTACTTC
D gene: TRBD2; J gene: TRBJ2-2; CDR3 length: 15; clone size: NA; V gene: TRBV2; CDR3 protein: CASSGGLAGAGELFF; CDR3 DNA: TGTGCCAGCAGTGGGGGACTAGCGGGCGCCGGGGAGCTGTTTTTT
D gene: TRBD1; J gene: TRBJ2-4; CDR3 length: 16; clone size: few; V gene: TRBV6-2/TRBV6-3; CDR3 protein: CASRRGQALAKNIQYF; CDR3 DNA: TGTGCCAGCAGGAGGGGACAGGCCTTAGCCAAAAACATTCAGTACTTC
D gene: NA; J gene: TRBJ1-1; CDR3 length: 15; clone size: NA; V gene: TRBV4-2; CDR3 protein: CASSQDRPQNTEAFF; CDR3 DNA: TGTGCCAGCAGCCAAGACAGACCGCAGAACACTGAAGCTTTCTTT